One sample yielded the 27 T cell receptor beta chains listed below, sequenced in a study of chemoradiotherapy in HPV16-positive cancers. This table comes from immunoSEQ multiplex PCR, and its TCRdb copy is limited to in-frame clones, with some not included. The table shows thousands of clones, with roughly three quarters occurring only once. The sequences come from tumor tissue, collected from a patient who underwent chemoradiotherapy. The receptors were sampled from a human donor with HPV-associated anogenital cancer.

The chain carries TRBV7-3 and TRBJ1-1; D call uncertain. Germline CDR1 reads SGHTA; CDR2 reads FQGTGA. The CDR3 loop spans 13 amino acids. V was cut by 2 bases and J by 2 bases, with 6 bases left in between. The DNA of the CDR3 is TGTGCCAGCAGCTTAGAGGCCAACACTGAAGCTTTCTTT. It encodes CASSLEANTEAFF. The whole variable domain, filled in from reference TRBV7-3 and TRBJ1-1, reads GAGVSQTPSNKVTEKGKYVELRCDPISGHTALYWYRQSLGQGPEFLIYFQGTGAADDSGLPNDRFFAVRPEGSVSTLKIQRTERGDSAVYLCASSLEANTEAFFGQGTRLTVV.

The V gene is TRBV6-1, the J gene TRBJ2-1; TRBD2 matches 9 bases. The trim removed 7 bases at V and 8 bases at J, leaving 9 bases unmatched. This CDR3 region has 14 residues. Germline lookup yields CDR1 MNHNS and CDR2 SASEGT. The DNA of the CDR3 is TGTGCCAGCATAGAACTAGCGGGTAGCGATGAGCAGTTCTTC. Residues: CASIELAGSDEQFF.

V is TRBV5-1 and J is TRBJ2-7; no reliable D call. CDR3 length: 16 residues. The V end lost 2 bases, the J end lost 7 bases, and 22 bases lay between the germline ends. Germline-derived CDR1 and CDR2 are SGHRS and YFSETQ. Here the CDR3 DNA reads TGCGCCAGCAGCTTATCTGGGCACCCCACTGTTGGGGAGCAGTACTTC. This codes for CASSLSGHPTVGEQYF.

The chain has TRBV4-1 and TRBJ1-3; D is unresolved. The CDR3 totals 12 residues. Trimming took off 4 bases at V and 2 bases at J, with 3 bases between the two ends. Germline V gene data show CDR1 as MGHRA and CDR2 as YSYEKL. DNA of the CDR3: TGCGCCAGCAGCCGGGCTGGAAACACCATATATTTT. The encoded protein is CASSRAGNTIYF.

The chain uses TRBV7-9 and TRBJ2-5, with 9 bases aligning to TRBD2. This CDR3 has 15 amino acids. Per the germline V gene, CDR1 is SEHNR and CDR2 is FQNEAQ (reference sequence). V shed 5 bases and J 2 bases; nucleotides not matched to a gene: 6. The CDR3 protein is CASSRGTSKQETQYF. CDR3 sequence (DNA): TGTGCCAGCAGCCGGGGGACTAGCAAACAAGAGACCCAGTACTTC.

In nucleotides, the CDR3 is TGTGCCAGCAGTTTTGACTTCACAGATACGCAGTATTTT. Translation gives CASSFDFTDTQYF. The V gene is TRBV28, the J gene TRBJ2-3; D is unresolved. The CDR3 is 13 residues long. Germline-derived CDR1 and CDR2 are MDHEN and SYDVKM. Trimming took off 3 bases at V and 2 bases at J, with 6 bases between the two ends.

CDR3 nucleotide sequence: TGTGCCAGCAGCTTACAGGGGGCTTATAATTCACCCCTCCACTTT. This translates into CASSLQGAYNSPLHF. V gene TRBV5-4 combines with J gene TRBJ1-6, with 9 bases matching TRBD1. CDR1 is SGHNT and CDR2 is YYREEE in the germline V gene (reference sequence). The ends lost 2 bases at V and 4 bases at J; junction bases unmatched: 1. The CDR3 spans 15 residues.

Note on this clone: A read error may account for a junction end that differs from germline. DNA of the CDR3: TGTGCCTGGAGTGAATTGGACAGGCAGGAGGCCTTC. This sequence encodes CAWSELDRQEAF. This chain uses TRBV30 with TRBJ1-2; 7 nucleotides align to TRBD1. This CDR3 comprises 12 residues. Germline V gene lookup returns CDR1 GTSNPN and CDR2 SVGIG (reference sequence).

This clone is a singleton in its sample. This chain's CDR3 is CASRGWDRVVGEQFF. The CDR3 DNA sequence: TGTGCCAGTAGGGGGTGGGACAGGGTAGTCGGTGAGCAGTTCTTC. The V call is TRBV19, the J call TRBJ2-1; the match to TRBD1 covers 9 bases. The V gene end was trimmed by 6 bases and the J gene end by 9 bases; junction bases not matched to a gene: 12. Germline V CDR1 and CDR2: LNHDA, SQIVND (reference sequence). There are 15 residues in the CDR3.

This clone appeared a few times. The V gene is TRBV4-1, the J gene TRBJ2-7; D uncertain. V lost 2 bases and J 2 bases, leaving 10 bases between the germline ends. The CDR3 loop spans 14 amino acids. Germline V gene lookup returns CDR1 MGHRA and CDR2 YSYEKL. CDR3 loop: CASSQQDAAYEQYF. The CDR3 bases are TGCGCCAGCAGCCAACAGGACGCGGCCTACGAGCAGTACTTC.

The J gene is TRBJ2-7, the V gene TRBV13; 11 nucleotides match TRBD1. Germline V CDR1 and CDR2: PRHDT, FYEKMQ (reference sequence). V was clipped by 5 bases and J by 3 bases; unmatched bases: 9. The CDR3 is 16 residues long. This CDR3 is CASSPGGGTGGYEQYF. CDR3 sequence (DNA): TGTGCCAGCAGCCCCGGGGGGGGGACAGGGGGCTACGAGCAGTACTTC.

The rearrangement joins TRBV5-4 to TRBJ2-3; TRBD1 might be the D (5 bases). Germline CDR1 is SGHNT and CDR2 is YYREEE (reference sequence). This CDR3 region has 16 residues. Trimming shortened V by 3 bases and J by 0 bases, and 14 bases separated the two germline ends. Written as DNA, the CDR3 is TGTGCCAGCAGCTCAAGGTGGGCAGGGAGCACAGATACGCAGTATTTT. It specifies CASSSRWAGSTDTQYF.

This clone has just one count. This chain joins TRBV6-5 and TRBJ2-7; D call uncertain. Germline V gene sequence: CDR1 MNHEY, CDR2 SVGAGI. The CDR3 extends over 16 amino acids. Trimming stripped 0 bases from V and 0 bases from J, with 12 bases between. The CDR3 DNA sequence: TGTGCCAGCAGTTACTCGAATCCAGGCCTCTCCTACGAGCAGTACTTC. This gives the protein CASSYSNPGLSYEQYF.

The chain has TRBV5-4 and TRBJ1-1; D remains ambiguous. The V end was cut by 0 bases, the J end by 3 bases, with 9 bases between. The CDR3 extends over 14 amino acids. Germline lookup yields CDR1 SGHNT and CDR2 YYREEE (reference sequence). This CDR3 is CASSLAGRDTEAFF. CDR3 sequence (DNA): TGTGCCAGCAGCTTGGCAGGCCGCGACACTGAAGCTTTCTTT.

This chain connects TRBV5-1 to TRBJ1-1; D call uncertain. Germline assignment: CDR1 SGHRS and CDR2 YFSETQ. V gave up 1 base and J gave up 3 bases, with 7 bases separating them. This CDR3 has 13 amino acids. CDR3 DNA sequence: TGCGCCAGCAGCTTGTCGAGGGACACTGAAGCTTTCTTT. It encodes CASSLSRDTEAFF.

The rearrangement uses TRBV5-4 and TRBJ2-4, with D perhaps being TRBD1 or TRBD2 (5 bases each). This CDR3 has 13 amino acids. Germline V gene sequence: CDR1 SGHNT, CDR2 YYREEE (reference sequence). V lost 0 bases and J lost 9, with 10 bases in between. CDR3 in DNA: TGTGCCAGCAGCTTGGGTGATGGGGGCATTCAGTACTTC. Translating it yields CASSLGDGGIQYF.

V gene TRBV19 combines with J gene TRBJ2-3; D remains unclear. Germline assignment: CDR1 LNHDA and CDR2 SQIVND (reference sequence). Between the trimmed V and J ends, which lost 0 bases and 3 bases, there was a span of 7 bases. CDR3 length equals 14 residues. CDR3: CASSIDFRTDTQYF. CDR3 DNA: TGTGCCAGTAGTATAGATTTCAGGACAGATACGCAGTATTTT.

The chain is built from TRBV29-1 and TRBJ2-1, with 7 bases matching TRBD2. This CDR3 contains 11 residues. After removal of 7 bases from V and 10 bases from J, the junction contained 7 bases not matched to a gene. Germline CDR1 and CDR2: SQVTM and ANQGSEA. CDR3 coding DNA: TGCAGCGCTAGACTAGCACAGGAGCAGTTCTTC. Its translation: CSARLAQEQFF.

This rearrangement joins TRBV29-1 to TRBJ2-3, with 8 bases matching TRBD2. Germline V gene data show CDR1 as SQVTM and CDR2 as ANQGSEA. With V trimmed by 7 bases and J by 1 base, 10 bases remained unmatched. The CDR3 covers 15 residues. The CDR3 region has the DNA TGCAGCGCCTGGAAGCGGGAGAGGGGCACAGATACGCAGTATTTT. Translating gives CSAWKRERGTDTQYF.

The genes are TRBV5-1 and TRBJ2-6; 11 bases align to TRBD1. The CDR3 loop spans 16 amino acids. CDR1 and CDR2 (germline): SGHRS, YFSETQ. V shed 3 bases, J shed 2 bases, and the junction held 1 base outside the gene matches. The CDR3 sequence is CASSWGQGAGANVLTF. CDR3 DNA sequence: TGCGCCAGCAGCTGGGGACAGGGGGCTGGGGCCAACGTCCTGACTTTC.

The chain is built from TRBV19 and TRBJ2-1; D is uncertain. The germline CDR1 and CDR2 sequences are LNHDA and SQIVND (reference sequence). V lost 0 bases, J lost 5 bases, and 8 bases lay in between. This CDR3 is 14 amino acids long. CDR3 sequence: CASSIERRNNEQFF. In DNA form, the CDR3 reads TGTGCCAGTAGTATAGAGAGGAGAAACAATGAGCAGTTCTTC.

This clone is a singleton in its sample. The chain couples TRBV5-4 to TRBJ2-5, with 10 bases that match TRBD2. Germline CDR1 SGHNT, CDR2 YYREEE (reference sequence). CDR3 length: 16 residues. After removal of 4 bases from V and 4 bases from J, the junction contained 10 bases not matched to a gene. The CDR3 DNA is TGTGCCAGCAGCCATCCCAGCGGGGGGGCCGGAGAGACCCAGTACTTC. This sequence encodes CASSHPSGGAGETQYF. Combining the CDR3 with reference TRBV5-4 and TRBJ2-5 gives the whole variable domain ETGVTQSPTHLIKTRGQQVTLRCSSQSGHNTVSWYQQALGQGPQFIFQYYREEENGRGNFPPRFSGLQFPNYSSELNVNALELDDSALYLCASSHPSGGAGETQYFGPGTRLLVL.

The V and J genes are TRBV6-5 and TRBJ1-4; D is ambiguous. Trimming shortened V by 0 bases and J by 7 bases, and 9 bases separated the two germline ends. The CDR3 spans 14 residues. CDR1 and CDR2 from the germline V gene are MNHEY and SVGAGI. The CDR3 region is CASSYSTMGEKLFF. The CDR3 DNA reads as TGTGCCAGCAGTTACTCGACAATGGGTGAAAAACTGTTTTTT.

The count of this clone is one. The chain links TRBV5-1 to TRBJ2-5; D gene uncertain. The CDR3 spans 14 residues. The germline V gene encodes CDR1 SGHRS and CDR2 YFSETQ. Between the trimmed V and J ends, which lost 2 bases and 1 base, there was a span of 9 bases. CDR3 sequence reads: CASSFGQSQETQYF. CDR3 nucleotide sequence: TGCGCCAGCAGCTTTGGTCAGAGCCAAGAGACCCAGTACTTC.

The genes are TRBV19 and TRBJ1-1; maybe TRBD1 (6 bases). Per the germline V gene, CDR1 is LNHDA and CDR2 is SQIVND (reference sequence). CDR3 size: 16 residues. Trimming pared 6 bases from V and 0 bases from J, leaving 17 bases between. CDR3 DNA sequence: TGTGCCAGTAGCCCCGGACAGCAGAGTATGAACACTGAAGCTTTCTTT. Translating it yields CASSPGQQSMNTEAFF.

Only a few counts were recorded for this clone. Other nucleotide sequences from this sample produce the same CDR3. The chain joins TRBV5-5 to TRBJ2-7; D remains ambiguous. The CDR3 sequence is 11 residues long. The V and J ends lost 2 bases and 3 bases respectively, with 3 bases between them. Germline values: CDR1 SGHKS, CDR2 YYEKEE (reference sequence). Here the CDR3 DNA reads TGTGCCAGCAGCTTCAGCTACGAGCAGTACTTC. This gives the protein CASSFSYEQYF.

This clone was counted a few times. The chain joins TRBV5-6 to TRBJ2-1; either TRBD1 or TRBD2 may fit D (5 bases each). Trimming left V 4 bases short and J 4 bases short, with 12 bases between. From germline, CDR1 is SGHDT and CDR2 YYEEEE. This CDR3 is built from 14 residues. The CDR3 nucleotides read TGTGCCAGCAGCCTGGATTGGGGGTACAATGAGCAGTTCTTC. The encoded protein is CASSLDWGYNEQFF.